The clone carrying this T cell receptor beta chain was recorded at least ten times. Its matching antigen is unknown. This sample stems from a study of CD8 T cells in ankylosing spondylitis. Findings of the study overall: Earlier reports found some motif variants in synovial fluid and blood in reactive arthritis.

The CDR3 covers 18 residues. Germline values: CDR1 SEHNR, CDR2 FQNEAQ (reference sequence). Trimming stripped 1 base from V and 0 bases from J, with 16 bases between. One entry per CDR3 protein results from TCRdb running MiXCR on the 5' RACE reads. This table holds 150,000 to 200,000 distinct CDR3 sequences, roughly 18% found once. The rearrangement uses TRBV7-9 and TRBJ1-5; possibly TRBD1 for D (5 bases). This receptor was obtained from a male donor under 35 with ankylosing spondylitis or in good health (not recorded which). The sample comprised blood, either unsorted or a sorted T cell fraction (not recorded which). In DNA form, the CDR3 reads TGTGCCAGCAGCTTAGTCGGCAGGGCTTACGATAGCAATCAGCCCCAGCATTTT. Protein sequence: CASSLVGRAYDSNQPQHF.